This T cell receptor beta chain was recorded in a study of blood T cell repertoires in COVID-19. Study as a whole: There were acute and convalescent COVID-19 samples, and they came from the United States, Italy and Spain. PBMCs, B-cell-depleted T cells, or T cells were the source of the cDNA or gDNA that made up the material.

Germline V gene sequence: CDR1 SNHLY, CDR2 FYNNEI. The CDR3 has 15 residues. The V end lost 6 bases, the J end lost 8 bases, and 19 bases lay between the germline ends. Method: immunoSEQ multiplex PCR; TCRdb's copy keeps in-frame clones and lacks some. Altogether under 130,000 clones are present, around nine tenths being singletons, with the ten largest covering 17%. This clone was detected once. The source material was peripheral blood. This TCR was recovered from a woman at least 80 years old in a cohort sampled during active COVID-19. This rearrangement joins TRBV2 to TRBJ1-4; D may be TRBD1 (5 bases). The CDR3 loop is CASRRGLEEGEKLFF. The CDR3 nucleotides read TGTGCCAGCAGGAGGGGTTTGGAGGAGGGCGAAAAACTGTTTTTT.